Each of the 8 T cell receptor beta chains below was sequenced from the same sample in a study of beta chain features in type 1 diabetes. Isolated RNA was reverse transcribed in full, so expressed TCRB transcripts were sequenced. Only in-frame clones appear in the TCRdb table, and some are missing; sequencing was by immunoSEQ multiplex PCR. The table shows 150,000 to 170,000 clones, with under 9.5% occurring only once. Sequencing was carried out using central memory CD4+ T cells from blood. These receptor sequences come from a man between 18 and 35 years old in good health.

This clone has only a few counts. The chain combines TRBV29-1 with TRBJ2-7, with TRBD1 as a possible D gene (6 bases). The CDR3 is made up of 12 amino acids. Trimming took off 0 bases at V and 4 bases at J, with 7 bases between the two ends. Germline V CDR1 and CDR2: SQVTM, ANQGSEA. For the CDR3, the DNA is TGCAGCGTTGAAGACAGGGGATACGAGCAGTACTTC. Translation gives CSVEDRGYEQYF.

This clone came up a few times. This chain joins TRBV19 and TRBJ1-6, with D possibly matching TRBD1 (5 bases). Looked up from germline, CDR1 is LNHDA and CDR2 is SQIVND (reference sequence). The CDR3 is 16 amino acids. The V end lost 5 bases, the J end lost 3 bases, and 14 bases lay between the germline ends. The CDR3 loop reads CASSSRGNSYNSPLHF. CDR3 in DNA: TGTGCCAGTAGTTCAAGGGGTAACAGCTATAATTCACCCCTCCACTTT.

This clone was seen many times. The chain is built from TRBV9 and TRBJ2-7; maybe TRBD1 (6 bases). V was clipped by 0 bases and J by 5 bases, with 12 bases between them. The germline V gene encodes CDR1 SGDLS and CDR2 YYNGEE. This CDR3 has 14 residues. The CDR3 DNA is TGTGCCAGCAGCGTAGCGCAGGGGTACCACGAGCAGTACTTC. Protein sequence: CASSVAQGYHEQYF.

The V call is TRBV10-2, the J call TRBJ2-1; 7 bases agree with TRBD1. CDR1 is WSHSY, CDR2 SAAADI, per germline. The CDR3 loop spans 17 amino acids. V lost 6 bases to trimming and J lost 8 bases; unmatched junction nucleotides: 19. The CDR3 bases are TGCGCCAGCAGCTCCCGAGGGGGCAGGGGGTTGGGAGATGAGCAGTTCTTC. Translated: CASSSRGGRGLGDEQFF.

The genes are TRBV7-9 and TRBJ2-1; D possibly corresponds to TRBD1 (5 bases). Trimming shortened V by 5 bases and J by 9 bases, and 11 bases separated the two germline ends. The germline V gene has CDR1 SEHNR and CDR2 FQNEAQ (reference sequence). The length of the CDR3 is 12 residues. This chain's CDR3 is CASSLDSGEQFF. Here the CDR3 DNA reads TGTGCCAGCAGCCTTGACAGTGGTGAGCAGTTCTTC.

CDR3 residues: CASSQKGLFSTDTQYF. The CDR3 DNA reads TGTGCCAGCAGCCAAAAGGGACTTTTTAGCACAGATACGCAGTATTTT. This sequence joins TRBV14 and TRBJ2-3; maybe TRBD2 (6 bases). Germline V CDR1 and CDR2: SGHDN, FVKESK. Trimming cost V 2 bases and J 0 bases, with 12 bases left between them. The CDR3 consists of 16 residues.

The chain couples TRBV28 to TRBJ1-6; weak D call: TRBD1 (5 bases). Germline CDR1 and CDR2: MDHEN and SYDVKM. V lost 0 bases and J lost 7, with 10 bases in between. CDR3 length equals 15 residues. CDR3 in DNA: TGTGCCAGCAGTTTATGGGGGGGTAAGAATTCACCCCTCCACTTT. This sequence encodes CASSLWGGKNSPLHF.

The chain is built from TRBV7-3 and TRBJ2-2, with a weak D call TRBD1 (5 bases). From germline, CDR1 is SGHTA and CDR2 FQGTGA. The CDR3 runs to 16 residues. Trimming removed 5 bases at V and 0 bases at J, with 13 bases between. The CDR3 region has the DNA TGTGCCAGCAGCCCTCCACAGGCAGCGAACACCGGGGAGCTGTTTTTT. Translated: CASSPPQAANTGELFF.